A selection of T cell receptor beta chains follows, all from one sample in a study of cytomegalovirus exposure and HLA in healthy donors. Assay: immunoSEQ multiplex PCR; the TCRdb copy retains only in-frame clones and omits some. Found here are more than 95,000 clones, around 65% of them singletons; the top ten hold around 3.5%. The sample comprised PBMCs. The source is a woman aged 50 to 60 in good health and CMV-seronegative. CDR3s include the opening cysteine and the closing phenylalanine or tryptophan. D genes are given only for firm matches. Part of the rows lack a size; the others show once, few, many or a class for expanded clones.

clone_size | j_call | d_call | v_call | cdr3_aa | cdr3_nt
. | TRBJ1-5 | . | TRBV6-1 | CASSARQDQPQHF | TGTGCCAGCAGTGCCCGACAGGATCAGCCCCAGCATTTT
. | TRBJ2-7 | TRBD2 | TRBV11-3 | CASSLGLAGGYEQYF | TGTGCCAGCAGCTTAGGGCTAGCGGGAGGTTACGAGCAGTACTTC
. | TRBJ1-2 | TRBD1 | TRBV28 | CASCLPGQGHGYTF | TGTGCCAGCTGCTTGCCGGGACAGGGTCACGGCTACACCTTC
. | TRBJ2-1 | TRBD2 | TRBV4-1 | CASSQERLAGTGNEQFF | TGCGCCAGCAGCCAAGAAAGACTAGCGGGAACGGGTAATGAGCAGTTCTTC
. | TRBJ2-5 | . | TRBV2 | CASSEELVTKETQYF | TGTGCCAGCAGTGAAGAACTTGTGACTAAGGAGACCCAGTACTTC
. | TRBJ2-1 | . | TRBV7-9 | CASSAFGFHEQFF | TGTGCCAGCAGCGCTTTCGGGTTTCATGAGCAGTTCTTC
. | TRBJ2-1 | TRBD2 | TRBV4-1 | CASSQAGTSGGYNEQFF | TGCGCCAGCAGCCAAGCCGGGACTAGCGGGGGATATAATGAGCAGTTCTTC
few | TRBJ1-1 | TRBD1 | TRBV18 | CASSLGTGKNTEAFF | TGTGCCAGCTCGCTGGGGACAGGAAAAAACACTGAAGCTTTCTTT
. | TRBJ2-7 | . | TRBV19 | CASSIQAKAPEQYF | TGTGCCAGTAGTATACAGGCCAAGGCCCCCGAGCAGTACTTC
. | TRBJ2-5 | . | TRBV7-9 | CASSYSGGPQETQYF | TGTGCCAGCAGCTACTCCGGGGGGCCCCAAGAGACCCAGTACTTC
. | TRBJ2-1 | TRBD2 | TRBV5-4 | CASSLSSGRANEQFF | TGTGCCAGCAGCTTGTCTAGCGGGAGGGCGAATGAGCAGTTCTTC
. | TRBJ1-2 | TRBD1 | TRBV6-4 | CASSASTGGSYGYTF | TGTGCCAGCAGTGCCTCGACAGGGGGGAGCTATGGCTACACCTTC
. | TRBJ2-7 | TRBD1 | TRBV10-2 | CASSESIGTGSHEQYF | TGCGCCAGCAGTGAGTCGATCGGGACAGGGTCCCACGAGCAGTACTTC
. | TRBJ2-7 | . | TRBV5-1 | CASSGYTGAKGYEQYF | TGCGCCAGCAGCGGATACACGGGAGCGAAGGGCTACGAGCAGTACTTC
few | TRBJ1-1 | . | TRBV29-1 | CSVAGDTEAFF | TGCAGCGTTGCGGGGGACACTGAAGCTTTCTTT
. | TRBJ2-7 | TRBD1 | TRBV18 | CASSHIPGQFYEQYF | TGTGCCAGCTCACACATTCCGGGACAGTTCTACGAGCAGTACTTC
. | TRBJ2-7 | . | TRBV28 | CASSHLPPQELSYEQYF | TGTGCCAGCAGCCACCTGCCACCCCAGGAATTGTCCTACGAGCAGTACTTC
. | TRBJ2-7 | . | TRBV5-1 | CASSPDGYEQYF | TGCGCCAGCAGCCCCGACGGGTACGAGCAGTACTTC
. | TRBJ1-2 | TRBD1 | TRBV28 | CASTEGADSVLNYGYTF | TGTGCCAGCACCGAGGGGGCAGATTCAGTTCTCAACTATGGCTACACCTTC
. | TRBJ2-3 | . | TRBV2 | CASSVTRDTQYF | TGTGCCAGCAGTGTGACAAGGGATACGCAGTATTTT
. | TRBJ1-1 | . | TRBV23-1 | CASSHWSEPQENTEAFF | TGCGCCAGCAGTCACTGGTCAGAACCCCAGGAGAACACTGAAGCTTTCTTT
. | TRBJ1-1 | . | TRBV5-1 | CASSSMTANTEAFF | TGCGCCAGCAGCTCAATGACAGCGAACACTGAAGCTTTCTTT
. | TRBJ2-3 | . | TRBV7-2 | CASSESTDTQYF | TGTGCCAGCAGCGAGAGCACAGATACGCAGTATTTT
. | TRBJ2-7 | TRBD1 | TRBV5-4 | CASRERDRGSYEQYF | TGTGCCAGCAGGGAACGGGACAGGGGATCCTACGAGCAGTACTTC
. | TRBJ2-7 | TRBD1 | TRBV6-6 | CASSDPGTEGVEQYF | TGTGCCAGCAGTGACCCCGGGACAGAGGGGGTCGAGCAGTACTTC
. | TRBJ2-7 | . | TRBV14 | CASSQGWQSDEQYF | TGTGCCAGCAGCCAAGGGTGGCAGTCCGACGAGCAGTACTTC
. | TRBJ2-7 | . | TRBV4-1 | CASSQTGRGDVYEQYF | TGCGCCAGCAGCCAAACTGGACGGGGAGACGTCTACGAGCAGTACTTC
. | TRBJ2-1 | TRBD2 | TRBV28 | CASSSSDITGTRNNEQFF | TGTGCCAGCAGTTCATCAGACATCACTGGGACTAGGAACAATGAGCAGTTCTTC
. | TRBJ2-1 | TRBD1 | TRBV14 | CASSQETRDRGNNEQFF | TGTGCCAGCAGCCAAGAAACCCGGGACAGGGGTAACAATGAGCAGTTCTTC
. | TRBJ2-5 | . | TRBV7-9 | CASSPWGGQTQYF | TGTGCCAGCAGCCCTTGGGGGGGGCAGACCCAGTACTTC
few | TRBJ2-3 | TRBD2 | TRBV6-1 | CASSEVTGGYTDTQYF | TGTGCCAGCAGTGAAGTTACGGGGGGGTACACAGATACGCAGTATTTT
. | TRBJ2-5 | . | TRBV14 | CASHIKREQETQYF | TGTGCCAGCCACATAAAACGGGAGCAAGAGACCCAGTACTTC
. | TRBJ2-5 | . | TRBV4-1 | CASSQDASGRETQYF | TGCGCCAGCAGCCAAGATGCAAGCGGTAGGGAGACCCAGTACTTC
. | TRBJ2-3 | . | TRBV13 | CASSFSEDSTDTQYF | TGTGCCAGCAGCTTTAGCGAGGATAGCACAGATACGCAGTATTTT
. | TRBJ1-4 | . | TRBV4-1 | CASRQWGGGNEKLFF | TGCGCCAGCAGACAATGGGGAGGGGGTAATGAAAAACTGTTTTTT
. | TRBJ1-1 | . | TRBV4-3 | CASSQDLALNTEAFF | TGCGCCAGCAGCCAAGATTTGGCATTGAACACTGAAGCTTTCTTT
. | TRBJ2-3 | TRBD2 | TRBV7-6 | CASSSGLAGGSDTDTQYF | TGTGCCAGCAGCTCGGGACTAGCGGGGGGATCAGACACAGATACGCAGTATTTT
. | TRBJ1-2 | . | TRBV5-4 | CASSLVEAAYGYTF | TGTGCCAGCAGCTTGGTCGAGGCAGCCTATGGCTACACCTTC